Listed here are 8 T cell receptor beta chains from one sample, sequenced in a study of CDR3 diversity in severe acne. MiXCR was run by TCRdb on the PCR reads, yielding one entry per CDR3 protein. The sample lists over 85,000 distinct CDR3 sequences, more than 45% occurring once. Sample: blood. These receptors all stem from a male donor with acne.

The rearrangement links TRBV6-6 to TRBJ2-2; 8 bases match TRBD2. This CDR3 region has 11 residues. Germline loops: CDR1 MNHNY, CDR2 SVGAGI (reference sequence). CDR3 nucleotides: TGTACTAGCGGTTATAACGGGGAGCTGTTTTTT. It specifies CTSGYNGELFF.

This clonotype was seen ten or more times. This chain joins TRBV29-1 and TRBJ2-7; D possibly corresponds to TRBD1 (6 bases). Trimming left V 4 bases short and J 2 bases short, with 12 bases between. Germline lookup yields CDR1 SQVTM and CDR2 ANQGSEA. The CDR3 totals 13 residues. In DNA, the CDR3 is TGCAGCGTTGTGGGGACAAAGGCCTACGAGCAGTACTTC. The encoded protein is CSVVGTKAYEQYF.

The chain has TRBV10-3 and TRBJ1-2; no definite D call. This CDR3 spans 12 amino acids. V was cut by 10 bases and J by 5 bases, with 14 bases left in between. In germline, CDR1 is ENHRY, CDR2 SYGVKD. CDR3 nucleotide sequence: TGTGCCAGCACCGGTTCTAGGTATGGCTACACCTTC. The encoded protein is CASTGSRYGYTF.

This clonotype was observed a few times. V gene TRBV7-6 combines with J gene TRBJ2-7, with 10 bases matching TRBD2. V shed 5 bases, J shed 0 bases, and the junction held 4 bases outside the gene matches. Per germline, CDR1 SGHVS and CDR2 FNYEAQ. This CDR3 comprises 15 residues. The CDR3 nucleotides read TGTGCCAGCAGCACCGGACTAGCGGCCTCCTACGAGCAGTACTTC. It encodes CASSTGLAASYEQYF.

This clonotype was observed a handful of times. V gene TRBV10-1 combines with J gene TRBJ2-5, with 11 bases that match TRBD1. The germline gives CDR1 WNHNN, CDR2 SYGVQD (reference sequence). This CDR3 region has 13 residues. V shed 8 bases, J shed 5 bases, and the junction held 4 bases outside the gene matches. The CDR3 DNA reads TGCGCCAGCTCCCGGACAGGGGGCGAGACCCAGTACTTC. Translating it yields CASSRTGGETQYF.

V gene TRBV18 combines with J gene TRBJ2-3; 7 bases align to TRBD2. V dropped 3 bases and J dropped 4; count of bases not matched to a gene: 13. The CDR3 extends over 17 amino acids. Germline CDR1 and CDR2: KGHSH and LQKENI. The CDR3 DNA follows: TGTGCCAGCTCACCTCCGGCGGGAGACCGTTCCGCAGATACGCAGTATTTT. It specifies CASSPPAGDRSADTQYF. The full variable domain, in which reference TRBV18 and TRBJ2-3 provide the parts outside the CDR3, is NAGVMQNPRHLVRRRGQEARLRCSPMKGHSHVYWYRQLPEEGLKFMVYLQKENIIDESGMPKERFSAEFPKEGPSILRIQQVVRGDSAAYFCASSPPAGDRSADTQYFGPGTRLTVL.

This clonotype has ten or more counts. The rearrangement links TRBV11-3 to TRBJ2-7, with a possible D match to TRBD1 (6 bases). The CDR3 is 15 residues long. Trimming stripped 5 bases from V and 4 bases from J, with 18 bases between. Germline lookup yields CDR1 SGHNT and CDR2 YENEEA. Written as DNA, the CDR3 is TGTGCCAGCAGCAAGATCAGGGGCTCATCGTACGAGCAGTACTTC. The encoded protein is CASSKIRGSSYEQYF.

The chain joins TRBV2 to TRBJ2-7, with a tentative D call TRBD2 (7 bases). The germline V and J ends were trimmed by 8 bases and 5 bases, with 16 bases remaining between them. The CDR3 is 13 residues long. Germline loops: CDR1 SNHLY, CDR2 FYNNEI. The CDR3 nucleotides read TGTGCCAGCCTCGCCGGGGGGCCCGACGAGCAGTACTTC. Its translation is CASLAGGPDEQYF. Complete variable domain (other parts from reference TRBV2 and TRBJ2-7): EPEVTQTPSHQVTQMGQEVILRCVPISNHLYFYWYRQILGQKVEFLVSFYNNEISEKSEIFDDQFSVERPDGSNFTLKIRSTKLEDSAMYFCASLAGGPDEQYFGPGTRLTVT.